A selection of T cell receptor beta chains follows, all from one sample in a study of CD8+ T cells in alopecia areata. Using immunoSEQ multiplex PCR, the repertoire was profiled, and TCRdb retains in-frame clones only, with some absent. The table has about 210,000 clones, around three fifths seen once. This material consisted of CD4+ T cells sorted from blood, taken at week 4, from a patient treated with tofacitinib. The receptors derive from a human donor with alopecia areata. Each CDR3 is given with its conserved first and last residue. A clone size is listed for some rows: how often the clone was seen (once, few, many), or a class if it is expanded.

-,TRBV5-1,CASRDSLNTEAFF
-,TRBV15,CATSRTSGFTDTQYF
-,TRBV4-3,CASSHEVGELFF
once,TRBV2,CASSSSGTSGNIQYF
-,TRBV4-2,CASSQGQEGETQYF
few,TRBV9,CASSPRNTEAFF
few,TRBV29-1,CSVAQGSYEQYF
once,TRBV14,CASSQHPTGSYEQYF
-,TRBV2,CASNSGQVYGYTF
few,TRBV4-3,CASSLRQGGQPQHF
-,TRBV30,CAWSPSRTVLSTDTQYF
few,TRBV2,CASSEEEPAHTF
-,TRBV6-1,CASSGGTGESGGNQPQHF
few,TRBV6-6,CASSPYSNQPQHF
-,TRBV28,CASSLVLGTWGYTF
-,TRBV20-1,CSARVATEQYF
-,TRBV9,CASSSQGEGETQYF
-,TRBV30,CAWSVNRGYGYTF
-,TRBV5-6,CASSTPSWGRMNTEAFF
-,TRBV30,CAWSRRLRDTDTQYF
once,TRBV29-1,CSVDIQIGETQYF
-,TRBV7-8,CASSLDTEAFF
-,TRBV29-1,CSVDRVETQYF
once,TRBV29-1,CSVAEGNYNEQFF